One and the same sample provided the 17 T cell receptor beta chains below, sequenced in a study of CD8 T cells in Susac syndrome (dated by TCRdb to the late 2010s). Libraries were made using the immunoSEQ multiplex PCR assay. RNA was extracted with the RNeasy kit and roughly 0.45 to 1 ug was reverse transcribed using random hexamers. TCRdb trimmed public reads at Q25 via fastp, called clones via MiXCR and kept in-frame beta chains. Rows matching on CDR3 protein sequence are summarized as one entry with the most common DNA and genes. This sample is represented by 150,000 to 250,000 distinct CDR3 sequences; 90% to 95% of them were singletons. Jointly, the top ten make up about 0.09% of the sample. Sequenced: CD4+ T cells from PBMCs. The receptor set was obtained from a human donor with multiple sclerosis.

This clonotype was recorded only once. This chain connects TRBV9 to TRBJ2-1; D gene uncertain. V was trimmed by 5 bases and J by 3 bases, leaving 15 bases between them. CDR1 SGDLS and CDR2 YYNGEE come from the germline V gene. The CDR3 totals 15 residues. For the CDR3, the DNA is TGTGCCAGCAGGGCGGATAATCTTGACTACAATGAGCAGTTCTTC. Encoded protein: CASRADNLDYNEQFF.

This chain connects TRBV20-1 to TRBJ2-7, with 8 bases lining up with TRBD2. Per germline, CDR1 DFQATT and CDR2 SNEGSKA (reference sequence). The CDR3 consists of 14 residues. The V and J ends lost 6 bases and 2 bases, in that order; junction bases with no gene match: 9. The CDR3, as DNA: TGCAGTGCGTTGAGCGGGAGAAATCCCTACGAGCAGTACTTC. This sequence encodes CSALSGRNPYEQYF.

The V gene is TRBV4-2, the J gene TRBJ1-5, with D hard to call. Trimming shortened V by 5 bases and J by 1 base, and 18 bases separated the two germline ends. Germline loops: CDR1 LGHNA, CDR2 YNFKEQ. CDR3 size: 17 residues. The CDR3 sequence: CASSSPRLGNSNQPQHF. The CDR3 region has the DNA TGTGCCAGCAGCTCCCCCCGACTGGGGAACAGCAATCAGCCCCAGCATTTT.

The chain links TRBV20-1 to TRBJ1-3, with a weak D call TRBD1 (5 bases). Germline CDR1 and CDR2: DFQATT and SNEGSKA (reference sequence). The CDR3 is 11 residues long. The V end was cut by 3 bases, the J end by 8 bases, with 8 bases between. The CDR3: CSASRGDTIYF. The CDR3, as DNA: TGCAGTGCTAGCCGGGGGGACACCATATATTTT.

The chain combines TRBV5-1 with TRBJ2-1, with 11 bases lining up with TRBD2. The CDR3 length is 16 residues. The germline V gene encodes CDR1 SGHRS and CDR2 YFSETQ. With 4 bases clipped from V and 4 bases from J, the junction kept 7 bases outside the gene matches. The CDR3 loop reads CASSPPGLAVYNEQFF. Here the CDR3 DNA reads TGCGCCAGCAGCCCCCCGGGACTAGCGGTTTACAATGAGCAGTTCTTC.

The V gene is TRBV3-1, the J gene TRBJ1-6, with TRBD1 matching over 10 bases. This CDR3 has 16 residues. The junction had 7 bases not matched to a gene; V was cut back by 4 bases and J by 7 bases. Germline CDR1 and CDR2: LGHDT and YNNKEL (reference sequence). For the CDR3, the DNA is TGTGCCAGCAGCCTATTCCGGGACAGGGGAAATTCACCCCTCCACTTT. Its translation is CASSLFRDRGNSPLHF.

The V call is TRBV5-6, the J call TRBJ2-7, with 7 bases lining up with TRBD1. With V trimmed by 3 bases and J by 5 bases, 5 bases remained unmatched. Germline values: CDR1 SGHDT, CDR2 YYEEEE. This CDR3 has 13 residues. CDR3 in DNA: TGTGCCAGCAGCTCTGCAGGGGGTAACGAGCAGTACTTC. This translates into CASSSAGGNEQYF.

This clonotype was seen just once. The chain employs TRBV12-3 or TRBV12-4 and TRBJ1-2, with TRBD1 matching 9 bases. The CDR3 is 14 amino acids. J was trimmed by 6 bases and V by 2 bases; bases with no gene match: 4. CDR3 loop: CASSLRTGVDGYTF. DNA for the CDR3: TGTGCCAGCAGTTTAAGGACAGGGGTGGATGGCTACACCTTC.

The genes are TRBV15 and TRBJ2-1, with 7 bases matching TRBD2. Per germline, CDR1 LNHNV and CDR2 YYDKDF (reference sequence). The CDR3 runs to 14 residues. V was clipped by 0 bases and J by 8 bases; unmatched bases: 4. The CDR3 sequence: CATSRDRTSDEQFF. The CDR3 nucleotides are TGTGCCACCAGCAGAGATCGAACTAGCGATGAGCAGTTCTTC. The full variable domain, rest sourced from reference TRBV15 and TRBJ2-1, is DAMVIQNPRYQVTQFGKPVTLSCSQTLNHNVMYWYQQKSSQAPKLLFHYYDKDFNNEADTPDNFQSRRPNTSFCFLDIRSPGLGDTAMYLCATSRDRTSDEQFFGPGTRLTVL.

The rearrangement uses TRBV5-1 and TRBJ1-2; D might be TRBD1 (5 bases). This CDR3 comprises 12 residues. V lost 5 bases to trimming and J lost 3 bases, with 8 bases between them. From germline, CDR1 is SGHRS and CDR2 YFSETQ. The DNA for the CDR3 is TGCGCCAGCAGAGAGACAGACTATGGCTACACCTTC. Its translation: CASRETDYGYTF.

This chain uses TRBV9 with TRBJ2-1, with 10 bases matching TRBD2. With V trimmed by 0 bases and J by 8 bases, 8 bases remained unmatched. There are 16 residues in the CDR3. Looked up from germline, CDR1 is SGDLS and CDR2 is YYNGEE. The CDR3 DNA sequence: TGTGCCAGCAGCGTAGGATCTAGCGGGAGTCCCCATGAGCAGTTCTTC. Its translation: CASSVGSSGSPHEQFF. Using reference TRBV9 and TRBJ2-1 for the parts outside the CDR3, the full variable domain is DSGVTQTPKHLITATGQRVTLRCSPRSGDLSVYWYQQSLDQGLQFLIQYYNGEERAKGNILERFSAQQFPDLHSELNLSSLELGDSALYFCASSVGSSGSPHEQFFGPGTRLTVL.

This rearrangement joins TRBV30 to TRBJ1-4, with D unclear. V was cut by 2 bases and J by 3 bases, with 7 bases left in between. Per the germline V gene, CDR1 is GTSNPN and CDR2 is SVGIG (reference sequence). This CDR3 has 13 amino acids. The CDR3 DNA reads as TGTGCCTGGAGTACCCAGGCTAATGAAAAACTGTTTTTT. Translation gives CAWSTQANEKLFF.

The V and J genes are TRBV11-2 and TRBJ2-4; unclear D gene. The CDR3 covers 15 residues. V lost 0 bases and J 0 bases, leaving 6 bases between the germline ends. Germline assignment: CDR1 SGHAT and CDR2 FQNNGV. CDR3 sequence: CASSLEALAKNIQYF. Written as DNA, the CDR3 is TGTGCCAGCAGCTTAGAGGCCCTAGCCAAAAACATTCAGTACTTC.

CDR3 in amino acids: CASSPLTSNEQFF. The CDR3 DNA follows: TGTGCCAGCAGTCCCCTGACTAGCAATGAGCAGTTCTTC. The V and J genes are TRBV2 and TRBJ2-1, with TRBD2 as a possible D gene (6 bases). Looked up from germline, CDR1 is SNHLY and CDR2 is FYNNEI. Trimming shortened V by 5 bases and J by 6 bases, and 11 bases separated the two germline ends. The CDR3 has 13 amino acids.

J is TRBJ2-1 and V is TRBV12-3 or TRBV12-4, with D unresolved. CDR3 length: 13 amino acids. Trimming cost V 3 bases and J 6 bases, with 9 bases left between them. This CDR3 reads CASSFRYGNEQFF. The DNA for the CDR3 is TGTGCCAGCAGTTTTCGGTACGGCAATGAGCAGTTCTTC.

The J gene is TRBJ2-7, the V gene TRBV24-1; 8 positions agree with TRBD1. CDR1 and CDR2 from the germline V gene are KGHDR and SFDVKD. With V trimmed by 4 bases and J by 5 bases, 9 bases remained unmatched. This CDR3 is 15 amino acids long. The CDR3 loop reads CATSDPGQGHDEQYF. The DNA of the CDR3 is TGTGCCACCAGTGACCCTGGACAGGGCCACGACGAGCAGTACTTC.

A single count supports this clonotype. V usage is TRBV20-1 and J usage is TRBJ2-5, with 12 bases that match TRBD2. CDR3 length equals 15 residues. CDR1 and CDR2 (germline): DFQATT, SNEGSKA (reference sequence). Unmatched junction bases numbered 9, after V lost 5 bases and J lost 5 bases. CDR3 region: CSAVALAGGPETQYF. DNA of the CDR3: TGCAGTGCTGTAGCCCTAGCGGGGGGGCCGGAGACCCAGTACTTC.